The present TCR beta chain was sequenced within a study of T cells in localized non-small cell lung cancer. Notes on the study in general: Heterogeneity remains possible because sequencing was limited to only one tumor region. Peak T cell clonality was found in uninvolved adjacent lung, exceeding tumor. In adjacent lung appeared a median around 62 of the top 100 tumor clones.

About this clone itself: What it recognizes is unknown.

Profiling relied on immunoSEQ multiplex PCR, and the TCRdb table lists in-frame clones only, not all of them. This sample has roughly 40,000 clones, with 70% to 90% found just once. The source was peripheral blood, collected before any cancer treatment. The TCR sequence derives from a man aged 18 to 50 with stage I lung adenocarcinoma.

CDR3 sequence (DNA): TGTGCCAGCAGCGCTCCGGGTAATAATTCACCCCTCCACTTT. It encodes CASSAPGNNSPLHF. The chain uses TRBV9 and TRBJ1-6; D not resolved. V was shortened by 3 bases and J by 5 bases, with 9 bases between the two germline ends. CDR1 and CDR2 (germline): SGDLS, YYNGEE. CDR3 size: 14 residues.